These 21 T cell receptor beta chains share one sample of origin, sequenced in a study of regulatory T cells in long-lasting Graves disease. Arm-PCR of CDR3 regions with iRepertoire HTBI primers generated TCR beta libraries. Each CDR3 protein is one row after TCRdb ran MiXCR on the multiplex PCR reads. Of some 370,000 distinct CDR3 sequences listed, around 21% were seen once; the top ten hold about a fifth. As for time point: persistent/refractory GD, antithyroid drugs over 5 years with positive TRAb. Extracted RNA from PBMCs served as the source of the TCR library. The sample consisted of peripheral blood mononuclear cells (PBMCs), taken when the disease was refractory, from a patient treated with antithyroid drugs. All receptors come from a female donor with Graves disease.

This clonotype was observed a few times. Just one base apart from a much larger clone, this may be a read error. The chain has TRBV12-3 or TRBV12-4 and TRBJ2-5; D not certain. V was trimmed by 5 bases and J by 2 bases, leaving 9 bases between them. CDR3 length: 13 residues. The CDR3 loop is CASSTKEQETQYF. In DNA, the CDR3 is TGTGCCAGCAGTACTAAGGAACAAGAGACCCAGTACTTC.

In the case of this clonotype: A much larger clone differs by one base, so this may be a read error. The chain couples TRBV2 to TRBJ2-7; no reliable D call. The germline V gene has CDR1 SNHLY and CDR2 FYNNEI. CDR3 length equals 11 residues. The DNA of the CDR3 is TGTGCCAGCACCGGTCCTTACGGGCAGTACTTC. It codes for CASTGPYGQYF.

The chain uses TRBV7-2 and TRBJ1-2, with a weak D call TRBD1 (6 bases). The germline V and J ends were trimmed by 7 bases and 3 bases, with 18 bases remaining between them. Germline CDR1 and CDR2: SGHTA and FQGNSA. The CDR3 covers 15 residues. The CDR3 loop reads CASNPRGGPDYGYTF. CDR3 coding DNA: TGTGCCAGCAACCCTCGAGGGGGGCCGGACTATGGCTACACCTTC. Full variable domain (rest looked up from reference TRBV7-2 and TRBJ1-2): GAGVSQSPSNKVTEKGKDVELRCDPISGHTALYWYRQSLGQGLEFLIYFQGNSAPDKSGLPSDRFSAERTGGSVSTLTIQRTQQEDSAVYLCASNPRGGPDYGYTFGSGTRLTVV.

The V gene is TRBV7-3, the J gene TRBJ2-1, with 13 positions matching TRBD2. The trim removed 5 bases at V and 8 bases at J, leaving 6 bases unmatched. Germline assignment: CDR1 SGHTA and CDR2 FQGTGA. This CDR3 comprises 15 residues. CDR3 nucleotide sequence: TGTGCCAGCAGCCCCGGACTAGCGGGAGCTTATGAGCAGTTCTTC. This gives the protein CASSPGLAGAYEQFF.

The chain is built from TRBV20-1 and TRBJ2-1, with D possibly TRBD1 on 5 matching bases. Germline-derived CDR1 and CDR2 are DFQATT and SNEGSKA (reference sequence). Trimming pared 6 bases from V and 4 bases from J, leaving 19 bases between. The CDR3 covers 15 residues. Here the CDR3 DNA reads TGCAGTGCGAGAACTGCTGGCAGGGCGTACAATGAGCAGTTCTTC. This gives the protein CSARTAGRAYNEQFF.

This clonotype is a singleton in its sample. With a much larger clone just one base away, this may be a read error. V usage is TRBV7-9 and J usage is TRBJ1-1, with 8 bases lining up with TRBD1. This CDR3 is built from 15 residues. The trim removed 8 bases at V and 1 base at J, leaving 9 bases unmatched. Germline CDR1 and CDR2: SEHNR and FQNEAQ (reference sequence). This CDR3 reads CASGERDRQNTEAFF. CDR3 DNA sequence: TGTGCCAGCGGCGAAAGGGACAGGCAGAACACTGAAGCTTTCTTT.

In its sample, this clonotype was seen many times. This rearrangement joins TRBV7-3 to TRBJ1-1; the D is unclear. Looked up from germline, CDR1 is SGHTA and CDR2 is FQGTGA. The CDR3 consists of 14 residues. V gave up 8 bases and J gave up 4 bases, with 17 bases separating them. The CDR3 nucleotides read TGTGCCAGCGCAAAGGGCCGCGAGGGCACTGAAGCTTTCTTT. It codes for CASAKGREGTEAFF. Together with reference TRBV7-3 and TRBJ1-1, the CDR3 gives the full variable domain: GAGVSQTPSNKVTEKGKYVELRCDPISGHTALYWYRQSLGQGPEFLIYFQGTGAADDSGLPNDRFFAVRPEGSVSTLKIQRTERGDSAVYLCASAKGREGTEAFFGQGTRLTVV.

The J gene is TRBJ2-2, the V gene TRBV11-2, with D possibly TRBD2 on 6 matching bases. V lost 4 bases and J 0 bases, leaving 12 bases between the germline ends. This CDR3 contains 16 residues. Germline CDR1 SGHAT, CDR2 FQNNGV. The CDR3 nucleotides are TGTGCCAGCAGCTCCCCGGGACTCGCGAACACCGGGGAGCTGTTTTTT. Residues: CASSSPGLANTGELFF.

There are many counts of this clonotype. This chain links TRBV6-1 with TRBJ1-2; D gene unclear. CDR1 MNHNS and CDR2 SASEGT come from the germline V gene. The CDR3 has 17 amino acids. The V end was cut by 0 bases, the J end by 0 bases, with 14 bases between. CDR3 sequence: CASSEAGSLNANYGYTF. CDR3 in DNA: TGTGCCAGCAGTGAAGCAGGCAGCTTAAACGCTAACTATGGCTACACCTTC.

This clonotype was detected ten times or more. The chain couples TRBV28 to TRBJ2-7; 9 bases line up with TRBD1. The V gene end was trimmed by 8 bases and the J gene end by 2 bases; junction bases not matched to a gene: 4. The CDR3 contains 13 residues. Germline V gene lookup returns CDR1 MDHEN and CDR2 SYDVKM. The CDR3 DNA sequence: TGTGCCAGCGGGGGACAGGGAACCTACGAGCAGTACTTC. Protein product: CASGGQGTYEQYF.

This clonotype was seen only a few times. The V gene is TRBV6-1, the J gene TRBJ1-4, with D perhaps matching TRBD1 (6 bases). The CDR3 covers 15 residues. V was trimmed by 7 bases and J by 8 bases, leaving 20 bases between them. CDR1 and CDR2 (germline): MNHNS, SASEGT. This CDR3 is CASTDGGQRSEKLFF. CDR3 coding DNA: TGTGCCAGCACCGACGGGGGGCAGAGAAGCGAAAAACTGTTTTTT.

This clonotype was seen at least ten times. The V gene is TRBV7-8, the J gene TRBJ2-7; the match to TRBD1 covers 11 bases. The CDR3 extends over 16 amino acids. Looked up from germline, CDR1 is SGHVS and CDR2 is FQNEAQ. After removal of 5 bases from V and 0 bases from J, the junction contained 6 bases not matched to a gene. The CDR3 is CASSATGTGGSYEQYF. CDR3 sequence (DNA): TGTGCCAGCAGCGCAACCGGGACAGGGGGCTCCTACGAGCAGTACTTC.

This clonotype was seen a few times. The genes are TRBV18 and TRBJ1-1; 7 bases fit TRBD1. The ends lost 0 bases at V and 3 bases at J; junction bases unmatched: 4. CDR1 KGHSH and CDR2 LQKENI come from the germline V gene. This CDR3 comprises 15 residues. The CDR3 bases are TGTGCCAGCTCACCACCGTCAGGGGGGGACACTGAAGCTTTCTTT. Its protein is CASSPPSGGDTEAFF.

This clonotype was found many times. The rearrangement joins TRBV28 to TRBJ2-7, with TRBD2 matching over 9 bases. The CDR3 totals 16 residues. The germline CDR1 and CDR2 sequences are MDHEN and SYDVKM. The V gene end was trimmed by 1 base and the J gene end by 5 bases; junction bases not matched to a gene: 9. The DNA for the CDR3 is TGTGCCAGCAGTTTATATAGGAGCGGGAGGAGGAACGAGCAGTACTTC. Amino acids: CASSLYRSGRRNEQYF.

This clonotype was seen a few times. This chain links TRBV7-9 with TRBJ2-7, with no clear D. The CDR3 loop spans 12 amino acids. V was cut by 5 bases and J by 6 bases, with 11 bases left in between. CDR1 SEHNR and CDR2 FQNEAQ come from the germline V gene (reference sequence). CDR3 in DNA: TGTGCCAGCAGCGTGGACGCTTCCGAGCAGTACTTC. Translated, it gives CASSVDASEQYF.

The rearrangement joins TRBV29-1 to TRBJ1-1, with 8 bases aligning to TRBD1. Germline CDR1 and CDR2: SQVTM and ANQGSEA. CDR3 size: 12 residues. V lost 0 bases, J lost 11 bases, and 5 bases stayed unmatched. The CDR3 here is CSVEEGTGGAFF. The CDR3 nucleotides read TGCAGCGTTGAAGAAGGGACAGGAGGGGCTTTCTTT.

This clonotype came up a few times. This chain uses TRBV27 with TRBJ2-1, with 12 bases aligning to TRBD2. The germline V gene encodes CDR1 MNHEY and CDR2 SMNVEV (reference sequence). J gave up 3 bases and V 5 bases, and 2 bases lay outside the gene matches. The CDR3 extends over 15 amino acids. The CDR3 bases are TGTGCCAGCAGTCCTAGCGGGAGGGGCTACAATGAGCAGTTCTTC. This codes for CASSPSGRGYNEQFF.

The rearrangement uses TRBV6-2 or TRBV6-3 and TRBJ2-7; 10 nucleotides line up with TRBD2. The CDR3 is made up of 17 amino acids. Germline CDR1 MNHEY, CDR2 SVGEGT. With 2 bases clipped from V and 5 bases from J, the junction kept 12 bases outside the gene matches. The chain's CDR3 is CASSYRLAGALDHEQYF. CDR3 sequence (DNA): TGTGCCAGCAGTTACAGGCTAGCGGGAGCTCTCGACCACGAGCAGTACTTC.

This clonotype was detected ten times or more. The CDR3 sequence: CASSLVGTEQYF. CDR3 in DNA: TGTGCCAGCAGTTTGGTAGGAACCGAGCAGTACTTC. V and J are TRBV12-3 or TRBV12-4 and TRBJ2-7, with no clear D. V shed 3 bases and J shed 6 bases, with 9 bases lying between them. This CDR3 is 12 amino acids long.

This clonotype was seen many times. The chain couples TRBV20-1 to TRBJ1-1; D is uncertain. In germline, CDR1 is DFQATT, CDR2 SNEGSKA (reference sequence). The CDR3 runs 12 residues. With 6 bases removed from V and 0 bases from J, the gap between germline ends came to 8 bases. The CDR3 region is CSAGVMNTEAFF. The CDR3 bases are TGCAGTGCCGGAGTTATGAACACTGAAGCTTTCTTT.

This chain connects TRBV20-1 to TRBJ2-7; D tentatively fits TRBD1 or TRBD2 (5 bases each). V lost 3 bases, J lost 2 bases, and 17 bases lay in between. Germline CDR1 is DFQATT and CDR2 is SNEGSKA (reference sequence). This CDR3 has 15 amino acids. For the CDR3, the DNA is TGCAGTGCTAGCCCCGGGACCGCCAGAACCTACGAGCAGTACTTC. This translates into CSASPGTARTYEQYF.